This passage covers 2 T cell receptor beta chains from one sample sequenced in a study of regulatory T cells in long-lasting Graves disease. Building of the TCR beta libraries involved iRepertoire HTBI primers and Arm-PCR of CDR3 regions. MiXCR was run by TCRdb on the multiplex PCR reads, yielding one entry per CDR3 protein. Found here are under 450,000 distinct CDR3 sequences, over 9.5% of them singletons; the top ten hold under 20%. As to time point: newly diagnosed GD, antithyroid drugs for less than 3 months. TCR sequences were obtained from RNA taken from PBMCs. The sample was also linked to a second study, of T cells in Graves' hyperthyroidism and ophthalmopathy.

The specimen was peripheral blood mononuclear cells (PBMCs), collected at new diagnosis, from a patient treated with antithyroid drugs. These TCRs come from a woman aged 18-29 years with Graves disease.

The gene calls are TRBV27 and TRBJ1-1, with 7 bases aligning to TRBD1. CDR1 is MNHEY and CDR2 is SMNVEV in the germline V gene (reference sequence). V lost 5 bases and J lost 1; bases outside the gene matches: 7. The CDR3 covers 15 residues. The CDR3 is CASSGVWTGNTEAFF. CDR3 DNA: TGTGCCAGCAGTGGCGTCTGGACAGGGAACACTGAAGCTTTCTTT.

This clonotype was observed many times. The J gene is TRBJ1-2, the V gene TRBV4-3; D unclear. Trimming stripped 0 bases from V and 8 bases from J, with 10 bases between. CDR3 length equals 13 residues. Germline assignment: CDR1 LGHNA and CDR2 YSLEER. CDR3: CASSQDRDRGYTF. The CDR3, as DNA: TGCGCCAGCAGCCAAGACCGTGACCGAGGCTACACCTTC.